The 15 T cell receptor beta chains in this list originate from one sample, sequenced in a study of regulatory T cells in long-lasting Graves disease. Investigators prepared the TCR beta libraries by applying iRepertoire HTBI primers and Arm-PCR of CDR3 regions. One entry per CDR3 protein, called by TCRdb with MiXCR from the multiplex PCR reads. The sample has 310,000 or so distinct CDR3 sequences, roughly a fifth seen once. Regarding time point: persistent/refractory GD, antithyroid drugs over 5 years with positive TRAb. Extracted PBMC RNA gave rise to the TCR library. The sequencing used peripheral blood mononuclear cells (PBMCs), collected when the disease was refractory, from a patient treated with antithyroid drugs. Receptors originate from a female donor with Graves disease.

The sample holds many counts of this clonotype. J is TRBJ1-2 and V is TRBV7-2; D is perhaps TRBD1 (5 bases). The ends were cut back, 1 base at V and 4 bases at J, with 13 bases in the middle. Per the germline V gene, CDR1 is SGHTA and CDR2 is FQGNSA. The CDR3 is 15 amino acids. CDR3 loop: CASSLVGQRRYGYTF. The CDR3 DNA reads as TGTGCCAGCAGCTTAGTGGGGCAGCGCCGCTATGGCTACACCTTC.

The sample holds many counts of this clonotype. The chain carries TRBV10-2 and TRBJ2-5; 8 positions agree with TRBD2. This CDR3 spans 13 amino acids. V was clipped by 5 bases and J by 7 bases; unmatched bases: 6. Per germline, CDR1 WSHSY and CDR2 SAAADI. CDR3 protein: CASSYSGKVTQYF. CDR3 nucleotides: TGCGCCAGCAGTTATAGCGGGAAGGTGACCCAGTACTTC.

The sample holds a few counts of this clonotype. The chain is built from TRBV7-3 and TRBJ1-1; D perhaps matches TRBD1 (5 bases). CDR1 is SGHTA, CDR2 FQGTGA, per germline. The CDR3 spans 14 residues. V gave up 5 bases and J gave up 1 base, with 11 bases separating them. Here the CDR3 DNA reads TGTGCCAGCAGCCGGGGGGGTCGGAACACTGAAGCTTTCTTT. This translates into CASSRGGRNTEAFF.

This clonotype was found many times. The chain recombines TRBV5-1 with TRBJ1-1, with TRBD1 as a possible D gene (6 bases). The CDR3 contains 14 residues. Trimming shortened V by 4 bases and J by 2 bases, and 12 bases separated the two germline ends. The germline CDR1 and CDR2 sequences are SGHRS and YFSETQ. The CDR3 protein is CASSDGGQNTEAFF. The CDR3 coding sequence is TGCGCCAGCAGCGACGGGGGGCAAAACACTGAAGCTTTCTTT.

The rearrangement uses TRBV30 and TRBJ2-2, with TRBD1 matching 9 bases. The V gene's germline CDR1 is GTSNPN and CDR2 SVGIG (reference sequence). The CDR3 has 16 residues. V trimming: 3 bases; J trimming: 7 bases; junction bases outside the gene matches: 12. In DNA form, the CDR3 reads TGTGCCTGGAGGCAAACCGGGACAGGGCTCCTCGGGGAGCTGTTTTTT. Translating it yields CAWRQTGTGLLGELFF.

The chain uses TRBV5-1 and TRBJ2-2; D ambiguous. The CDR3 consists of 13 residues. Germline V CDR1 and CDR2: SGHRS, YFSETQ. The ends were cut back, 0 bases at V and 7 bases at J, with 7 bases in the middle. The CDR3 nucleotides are TGCGCCAGCAGCTTGGGATCTGGCGGGGAGCTGTTTTTT. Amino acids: CASSLGSGGELFF.

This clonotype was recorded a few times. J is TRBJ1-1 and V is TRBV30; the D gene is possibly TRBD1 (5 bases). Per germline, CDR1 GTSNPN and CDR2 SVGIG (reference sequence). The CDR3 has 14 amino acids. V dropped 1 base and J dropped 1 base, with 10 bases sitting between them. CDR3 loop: CAWSGWGTNTEAFF. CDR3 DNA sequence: TGTGCCTGGAGTGGATGGGGGACGAACACTGAAGCTTTCTTT. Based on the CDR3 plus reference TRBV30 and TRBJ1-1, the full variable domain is SQTIHQWPATLVQPVGSPLSLECTVEGTSNPNLYWYRQAAGRGLQLLFYSVGIGQISSEVPQNLSASRPQDRQFILSSKKLLLSDSGFYLCAWSGWGTNTEAFFGQGTRLTVV.

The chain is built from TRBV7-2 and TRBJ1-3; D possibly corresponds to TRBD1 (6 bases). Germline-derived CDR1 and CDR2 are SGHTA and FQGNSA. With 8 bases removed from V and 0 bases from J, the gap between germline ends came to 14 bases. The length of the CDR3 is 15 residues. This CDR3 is CASSQGLTSGNTIYF. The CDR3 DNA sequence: TGTGCCAGCTCTCAGGGGCTGACCTCTGGAAACACCATATATTTT.

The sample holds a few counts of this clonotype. CDR3 region: CASGAQRPQHF. For the CDR3, the DNA is TGTGCCAGCGGCGCACAGAGGCCCCAGCATTTT. The genes are TRBV28 and TRBJ1-5; unclear D gene. With 8 bases removed from V and 9 bases from J, the gap between germline ends came to 11 bases. Germline CDR1 reads MDHEN; CDR2 reads SYDVKM. The CDR3 runs to 11 residues.

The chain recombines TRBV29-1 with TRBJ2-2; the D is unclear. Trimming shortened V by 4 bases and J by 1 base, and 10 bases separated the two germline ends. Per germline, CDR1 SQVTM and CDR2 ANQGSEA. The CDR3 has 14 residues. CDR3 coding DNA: TGCAGCGTTGGACGGACCTTGAACACCGGGGAGCTGTTTTTT. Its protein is CSVGRTLNTGELFF.

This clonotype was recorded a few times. CDR3 amino acids: CASSILGQAEQYF. DNA for the CDR3: TGTGCCAGTAGTATATTGGGCCAAGCTGAGCAGTACTTC. The chain employs TRBV19 and TRBJ2-7, with D unresolved. The CDR3 spans 13 residues. Per germline, CDR1 LNHDA and CDR2 SQIVND (reference sequence). The ends were cut back, 2 bases at V and 7 bases at J, with 12 bases in the middle. Looking up the rest from reference TRBV19 and TRBJ2-7 gives the full variable domain: DGGITQSPKYLFRKEGQNVTLSCEQNLNHDAMYWYRQDPGQGLRLIYYSQIVNDFQKGDIAEGYSVSREKKESFPLTVTSAQKNPTAFYLCASSILGQAEQYFGPGTRLTVT.

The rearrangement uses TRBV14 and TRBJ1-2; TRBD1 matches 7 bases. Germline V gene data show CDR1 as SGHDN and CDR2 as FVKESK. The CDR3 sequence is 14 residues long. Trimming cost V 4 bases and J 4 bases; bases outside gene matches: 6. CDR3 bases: TGTGCCAGCAGCCTCGACAGGGTTAGCTATGGCTACACCTTC. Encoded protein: CASSLDRVSYGYTF.

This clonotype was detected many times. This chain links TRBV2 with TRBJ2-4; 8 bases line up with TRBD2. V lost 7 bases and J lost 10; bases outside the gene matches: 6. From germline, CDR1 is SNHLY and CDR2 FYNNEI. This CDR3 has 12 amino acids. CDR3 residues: CASTGGVPIQYF. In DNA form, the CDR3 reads TGTGCCAGCACCGGGGGGGTTCCGATTCAGTACTTC.

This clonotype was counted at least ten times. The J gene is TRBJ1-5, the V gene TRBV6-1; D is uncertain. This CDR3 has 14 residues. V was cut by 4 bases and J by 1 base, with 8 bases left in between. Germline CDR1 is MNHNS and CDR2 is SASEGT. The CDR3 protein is CASSGLESNQPQHF. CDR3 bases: TGTGCCAGCAGTGGATTGGAGAGCAATCAGCCCCAGCATTTT.

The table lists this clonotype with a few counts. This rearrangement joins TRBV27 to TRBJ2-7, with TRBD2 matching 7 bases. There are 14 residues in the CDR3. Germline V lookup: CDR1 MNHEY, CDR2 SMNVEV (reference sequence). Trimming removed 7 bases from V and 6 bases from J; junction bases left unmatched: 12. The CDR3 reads CASTRGEPGGEQYF. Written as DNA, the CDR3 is TGTGCCAGCACCCGGGGGGAGCCCGGGGGCGAGCAGTACTTC.